The TCR beta chain described here comes from a study of T cell repertoires in cytomegalovirus infection. Study-wide background: In the study, CMV epitopes included recently identified HLA-C-restricted and well-studied HLA-B-restricted ones. Both a matching HLA type and CMV infection were indicated by public TCR beta signatures. Study-wide findings and caveats: Across the ex vivo response, the dominant clonotypes were HLA-C-restricted CMV-specific TCR beta clonotypes. CMV carriers having the relevant HLA were flagged by cumulative public TCR beta family frequency.

TCRdb re-called the reads with MiXCR, one entry per CDR3 protein. The sample comprises roughly 700,000 distinct CDR3 sequences, about 30% of which are singletons, and about 20% rests with the top ten. This clonotype was picked up a small number of times. Its cognate antigen is unknown. This CDR3 spans 15 amino acids. The V segment lost 6 bases and the J segment 4 bases; nucleotides outside the gene matches: 6. Germline V gives CDR1 ENHRY, CDR2 SYGVKD. The starting material was cultured PBMCs, obtained from culture after CMV antigen stimulation. The origin of this receptor is a human donor in good health (CMV status not recorded). Some clones in this sample may be carry-over from other donors' samples. J is TRBJ2-1 and V is TRBV10-3; 10 nucleotides agree with TRBD2. CDR3 in amino acids: CAIRDSGGEYNEQFF. In DNA, the CDR3 is TGTGCCATCAGGGACAGCGGGGGGGAGTACAATGAGCAGTTCTTC.